This TCR beta chain was sequenced in a study of T cells in Graves' hyperthyroidism and ophthalmopathy. The study's findings and limits: From stable hyperthyroidism, ophthalmopathy was separated by a 13 V-J model. Appearing also in blood were most of the thyroid clonotypes expanded above 0.001.

This clonotype was observed at least ten times. The target antigen is unknown. Diagnostic decisions used clinical symptoms, serum thyroxine and TRAb, thyroid ultrasound and orbital computed tomography. Trimming took 1 base from V and 4 from J, leaving 10 bases between them. The length of the CDR3 is 14 residues. Germline CDR1 LGHNA, CDR2 YNFKEQ. RNA transcripts served as the template for amplifying TCR beta CDR3 regions. First-round RT-PCR targeting the TCR CDR3 was performed with the HTBI primer set. TCRdb re-analysed the multiplex PCR reads in MiXCR, keeping a single row per CDR3 protein. In the table there are under 350,000 distinct CDR3 sequences, approximately 26% of which are singletons.

The chain is built from TRBV4-2 and TRBJ1-1; no firm D call. The sample taken for sequencing was blood. The source is a man aged 40-55 years with Graves' hyperthyroidism that later progressed to Graves' ophthalmopathy. CDR3 sequence (DNA): TGTGCCAGCAGCCAAGGCGGAGAAGGCACTGAAGCTTTCTTT. Translation gives CASSQGGEGTEAFF.